One sample yielded the 5 T cell receptor beta chains listed below, sequenced in a study of human T cells and chemical hapten exposure. Described time point: patch test 1, 2 weeks after DPC sensitization. Treatment: therapeutic diphenylcyclopropenone sensitization with weekly scalp DPC. TCRdb processed the RACE reads anew with MiXCR; each CDR3 protein has one entry. This table has 150,000 to 200,000 distinct CDR3 sequences, approximately 20% appearing once. Source: whole blood, taken in connection with sensitization to the hapten diphenylcyclopropenone (DPC). The receptors come from a woman between 50 and 59 years old with alopecia areata. Some clones in this sample may be carry-over from other donors' samples.

The chain uses TRBV20-1 and TRBJ2-1; unclear D gene. Trimming stripped 4 bases from V and 9 bases from J, with 22 bases between. Germline CDR1 and CDR2: DFQATT and SNEGSKA (reference sequence). The CDR3 consists of 15 residues. The DNA for the CDR3 is TGCAGTGCTATCACTCAAGTGGCCGTGTGGGGTGAGCAGTTCTTC. Translation gives CSAITQVAVWGEQFF.

The chain combines TRBV7-2 with TRBJ2-1; D gene unclear. Trimming removed 2 bases from V and 14 bases from J, with 16 bases in between. The CDR3 extends over 13 amino acids. The germline gives CDR1 SGHTA, CDR2 FQGNSA. This CDR3 reads CASSLRPGGVEFF. The CDR3 bases are TGTGCCAGCAGCTTACGACCCGGCGGAGTGGAGTTCTTC.

This clonotype was seen only a few times. J is TRBJ1-3 and V is TRBV5-1; TRBD1 aligns across 7 bases. Losses at the gene ends were 4 bases for V and 0 bases for J; bases not matched to a gene: 7. The CDR3 spans 16 residues. Germline CDR1 and CDR2: SGHRS and YFSETQ. The DNA of the CDR3 is TGCGCCAGCAGCGAATCCGGGACAGACTCTGGAAACACCATATATTTT. Translating it yields CASSESGTDSGNTIYF.

This chain connects TRBV28 to TRBJ1-2; tentatively, D is TRBD1 (6 bases). Deletions cut 5 bases from V and 4 bases from J, with 20 bases between. The CDR3 contains 16 residues. Germline lookup yields CDR1 MDHEN and CDR2 SYDVKM. CDR3 region: CASSPRTAKLRYGYTF. The CDR3 nucleotides are TGTGCCAGCAGTCCTCGGACAGCTAAACTCCGCTATGGCTACACCTTC.

V and J are TRBV2 and TRBJ2-2; no clear D. V gave up 6 bases and J gave up 5 bases, with 10 bases separating them. In germline, CDR1 is SNHLY, CDR2 FYNNEI. The CDR3 contains 13 residues. The CDR3 loop is CASSETPTGELFF. In DNA form, the CDR3 reads TGTGCCAGCAGCGAAACACCGACCGGGGAGCTGTTTTTT.